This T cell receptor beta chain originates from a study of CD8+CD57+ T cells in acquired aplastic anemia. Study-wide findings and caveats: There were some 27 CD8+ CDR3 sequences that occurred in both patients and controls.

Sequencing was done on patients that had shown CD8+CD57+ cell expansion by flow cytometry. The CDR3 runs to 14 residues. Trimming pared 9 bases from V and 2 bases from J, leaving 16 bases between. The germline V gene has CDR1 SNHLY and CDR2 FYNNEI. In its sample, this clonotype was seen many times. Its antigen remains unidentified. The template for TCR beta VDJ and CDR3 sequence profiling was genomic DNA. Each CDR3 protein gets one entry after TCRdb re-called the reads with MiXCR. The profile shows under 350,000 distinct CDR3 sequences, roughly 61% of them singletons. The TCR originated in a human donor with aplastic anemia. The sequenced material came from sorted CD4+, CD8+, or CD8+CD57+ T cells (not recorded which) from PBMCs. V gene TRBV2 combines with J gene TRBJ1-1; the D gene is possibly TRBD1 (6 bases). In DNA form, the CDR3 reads TGTGCCAGTCAGGGGAGGGGTTATAACACTGAAGCTTTCTTT. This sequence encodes CASQGRGYNTEAFF. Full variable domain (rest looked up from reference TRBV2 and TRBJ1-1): EPEVTQTPSHQVTQMGQEVILRCVPISNHLYFYWYRQILGQKVEFLVSFYNNEISEKSEIFDDQFSVERPDGSNFTLKIRSTKLEDSAMYFCASQGRGYNTEAFFGQGTRLTVV.